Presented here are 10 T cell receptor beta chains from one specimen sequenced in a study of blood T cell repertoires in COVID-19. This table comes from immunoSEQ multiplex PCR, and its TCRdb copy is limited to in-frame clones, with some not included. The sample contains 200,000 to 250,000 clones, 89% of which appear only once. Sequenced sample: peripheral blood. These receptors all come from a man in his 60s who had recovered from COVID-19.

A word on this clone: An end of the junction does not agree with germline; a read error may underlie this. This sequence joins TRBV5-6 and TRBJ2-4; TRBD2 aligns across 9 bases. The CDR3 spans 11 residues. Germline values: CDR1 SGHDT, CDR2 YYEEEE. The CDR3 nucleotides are TGTGCCAGCAGCGGAGGGGCTAGCGGGGAGTTC. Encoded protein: CASSGGASGEF.

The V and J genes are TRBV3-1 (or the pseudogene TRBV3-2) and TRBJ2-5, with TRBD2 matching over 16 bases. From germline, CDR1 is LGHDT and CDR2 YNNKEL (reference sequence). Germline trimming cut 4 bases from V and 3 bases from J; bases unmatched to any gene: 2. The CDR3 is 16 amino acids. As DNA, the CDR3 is TGTGCCAGCAGCCTGGGACTAGCGGGAGGGGAAGAGACCCAGTACTTC. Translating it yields CASSLGLAGGEETQYF.

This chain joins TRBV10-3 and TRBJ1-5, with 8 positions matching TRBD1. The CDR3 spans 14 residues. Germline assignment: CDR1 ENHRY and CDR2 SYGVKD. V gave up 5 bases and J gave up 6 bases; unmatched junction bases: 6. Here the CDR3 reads CAISSGTGGQPQHF. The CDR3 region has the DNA TGTGCCATCAGTTCCGGGACAGGTGGTCAGCCCCAGCATTTT.

Written as DNA, the CDR3 is TGTGCCAGCAGTACCGACACCTCTGTATTTGAAGCTTTCTTT. This codes for CASSTDTSVFEAFF. The V and J genes are TRBV28 and TRBJ1-1; D remains unclear. The germline V gene has CDR1 MDHEN and CDR2 SYDVKM. Trimming took 5 bases from V and 7 from J, leaving 17 bases between them. There are 14 residues in the CDR3.

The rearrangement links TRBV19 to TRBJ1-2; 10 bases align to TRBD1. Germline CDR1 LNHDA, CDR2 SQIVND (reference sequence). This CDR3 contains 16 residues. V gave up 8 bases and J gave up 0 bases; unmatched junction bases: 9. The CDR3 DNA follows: TGTGCCAGTTCAACGACAGGGGGCGCTTCTAACTATGGCTACACCTTC. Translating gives CASSTTGGASNYGYTF.

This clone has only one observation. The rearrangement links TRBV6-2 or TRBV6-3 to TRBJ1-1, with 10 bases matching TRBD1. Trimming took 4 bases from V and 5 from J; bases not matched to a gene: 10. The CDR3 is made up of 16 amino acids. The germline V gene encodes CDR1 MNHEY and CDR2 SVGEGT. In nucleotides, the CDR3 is TGTGCCAGCAGTTCCAAAGAAGGACAGGGGGGGACTGAAGCTTTCTTT. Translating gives CASSSKEGQGGTEAFF.

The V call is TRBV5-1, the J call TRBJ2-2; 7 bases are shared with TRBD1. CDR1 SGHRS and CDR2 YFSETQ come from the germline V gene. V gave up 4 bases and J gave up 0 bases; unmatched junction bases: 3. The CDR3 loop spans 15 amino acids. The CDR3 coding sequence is TGCGCCAGCAGCCCCAGGGGGACGAACACCGGGGAGCTGTTTTTT. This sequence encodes CASSPRGTNTGELFF.

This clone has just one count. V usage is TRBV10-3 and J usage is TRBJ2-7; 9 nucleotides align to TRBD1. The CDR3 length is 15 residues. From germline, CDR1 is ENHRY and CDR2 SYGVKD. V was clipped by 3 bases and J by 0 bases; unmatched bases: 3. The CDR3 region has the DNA TGTGCCATCAGTGAAGGGACAGGGTTCTCCTACGAGCAGTACTTC. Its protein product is CAISEGTGFSYEQYF.

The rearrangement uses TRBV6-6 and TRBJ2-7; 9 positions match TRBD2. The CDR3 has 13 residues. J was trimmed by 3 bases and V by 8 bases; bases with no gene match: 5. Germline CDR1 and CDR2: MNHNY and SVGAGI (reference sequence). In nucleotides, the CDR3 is TGTGCCAGCCGACTAGCGGCTATCTACGAGCAGTACTTC. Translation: CASRLAAIYEQYF.

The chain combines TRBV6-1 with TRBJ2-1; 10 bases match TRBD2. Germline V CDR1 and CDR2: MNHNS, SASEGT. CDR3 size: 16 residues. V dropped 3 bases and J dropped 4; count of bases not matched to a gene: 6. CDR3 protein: CASSDNGLAAYNEQFF. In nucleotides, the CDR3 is TGTGCCAGCAGTGACAACGGACTAGCGGCGTACAATGAGCAGTTCTTC.